This T cell receptor beta chain was captured by sequencing in a study of shared clonotypes between healthy human individuals. Study overall: CD4 naive cells filled three plates per donor, CD4 memory three, CD8 naive two and CD8 memory one.

This clone was seen a single time. With 7 bases removed from V and 5 bases from J, the gap between germline ends came to 15 bases. The length of the CDR3 is 14 residues. Germline V CDR1 and CDR2: MDHEN, SYDVKM. Adults of Caucasian background living in Nashville, Tennessee made up all donors. TCRdb keeps only in-frame clones here, not all; method: immunoSEQ multiplex PCR. The data show about 530,000 clones, roughly 95% seen once. The chain joins TRBV28 to TRBJ2-1, with D possibly being TRBD2 (6 bases). Material: naive CD4+ T cells sorted from blood. This sample's subset: CD45RA+ positively selected. The TCR originated in a woman in her twenties or thirties in good health. CDR3 nucleotides: TGTGCCAGCATCTCGACTAGGGGCGACAATGAGCAGTTCTTC. Translation: CASISTRGDNEQFF.